The rows below give T cell receptor beta chains drawn from one sample of a study of T-cell reconstitution after alpha-beta-depleted transplantation in children. TCRdb itself ran the PCR reads through MiXCR, one entry per CDR3 protein. The repertoire holds more than 500,000 distinct CDR3 sequences, with about an eighth as singletons. Sequencing was performed on PBMCs, mostly from graft donor cells, taken 180 days after TCRalphabeta/CD19-depleted stem cell transplant. The receptor source for this set is a female patient younger than 10 who had a stem cell transplant for aplastic anemia, so the T cells may come from the graft donor. CDR3s include the opening cysteine and the closing phenylalanine or tryptophan. A D gene is named only where the DNA matches it firmly. Where a row states a size, it is once, few, many or the class of an expanded clone; other rows omit it.

D gene: .
V gene: TRBV13
J gene: TRBJ2-2
clone size: few
CDR3 protein: CASYARGGELFF
CDR3 DNA: TGTGCCAGCTACGCCCGAGGCGGGGAGCTGTTTTTT

D gene: .
V gene: TRBV7-2
J gene: TRBJ1-2
clone size: few
CDR3 protein: CASSLGTIGGYTF
CDR3 DNA: TGTGCCAGCAGCTTAGGGACAATAGGTGGCTACACCTTC

D gene: TRBD1
V gene: TRBV28
J gene: TRBJ1-2
clone size: .
CDR3 protein: CASSSAGTGGAYGYTF
CDR3 DNA: TGTGCCAGCAGTTCCGCCGGGACAGGGGGGGCCTATGGCTACACCTTC

D gene: TRBD1
V gene: TRBV20-1
J gene: TRBJ2-2
clone size: few
CDR3 protein: CSAVRGRGDTGELFF
CDR3 DNA: TGCAGTGCTGTCAGGGGGCGTGGGGACACCGGGGAGCTGTTTTTT

D gene: .
V gene: TRBV20-1
J gene: TRBJ1-2
clone size: few
CDR3 protein: CSARNRDLSGYTF
CDR3 DNA: TGCAGTGCGAGGAACAGGGACCTTTCTGGCTACACCTTC

D gene: .
V gene: TRBV12-3/TRBV12-4
J gene: TRBJ2-1
clone size: many
CDR3 protein: CASRGTYNEQFF
CDR3 DNA: TGTGCCAGCAGGGGGACTTACAATGAGCAGTTCTTC

D gene: .
V gene: TRBV5-1
J gene: TRBJ1-1
clone size: few
CDR3 protein: CASSVPGSWTEAFF
CDR3 DNA: TGCGCCAGCAGCGTTCCAGGAAGTTGGACTGAAGCTTTCTTT

D gene: .
V gene: TRBV7-2
J gene: TRBJ2-3
clone size: few
CDR3 protein: CASSLEALTDTQYF
CDR3 DNA: TGTGCCAGCAGCTTAGAGGCCCTTACAGATACGCAGTATTTT

D gene: .
V gene: TRBV9
J gene: TRBJ2-5
clone size: few
CDR3 protein: CASSVEARETQYF
CDR3 DNA: TGTGCCAGCAGCGTAGAAGCCAGAGAGACCCAGTACTTC

D gene: .
V gene: TRBV29-1
J gene: TRBJ2-3
clone size: few
CDR3 protein: CSVGREITDTQYF
CDR3 DNA: TGCAGCGTGGGTCGGGAGATCACAGATACGCAGTATTTT

D gene: TRBD1
V gene: TRBV15
J gene: TRBJ1-6
clone size: .
CDR3 protein: CATSRGTARSPLHF
CDR3 DNA: TGTGCCACCAGCAGGGGGACAGCGAGGTCACCCCTCCACTTT

D gene: TRBD2
V gene: TRBV5-1
J gene: TRBJ2-1
clone size: few
CDR3 protein: CASSRTSGGGNNEQFF
CDR3 DNA: TGCGCCAGCAGCCGGACTAGCGGGGGGGGCAACAATGAGCAGTTCTTC

D gene: .
V gene: TRBV20-1
J gene: TRBJ1-5
clone size: many
CDR3 protein: CSARGGGGNQPQHF
CDR3 DNA: TGCAGTGCTAGAGGTGGGGGTGGCAATCAGCCCCAGCATTTT

D gene: .
V gene: TRBV12-3/TRBV12-4
J gene: TRBJ2-1
clone size: many
CDR3 protein: CASSLTRGFYNEQFF
CDR3 DNA: TGTGCCAGCAGTTTAACTAGGGGATTTTACAATGAGCAGTTCTTC

D gene: .
V gene: TRBV30
J gene: TRBJ2-7
clone size: few
CDR3 protein: CAWSPGHSYEQYF
CDR3 DNA: TGTGCCTGGAGTCCGGGACACTCCTACGAGCAGTACTTC

D gene: TRBD2
V gene: TRBV6-1
J gene: TRBJ2-7
clone size: many
CDR3 protein: CASSANGRAYEQYF
CDR3 DNA: TGTGCCAGCAGTGCTAACGGGAGGGCCTACGAGCAGTACTTC

D gene: .
V gene: TRBV7-2
J gene: TRBJ2-2
clone size: few
CDR3 protein: CASGAGPQNGELFF
CDR3 DNA: TGTGCCAGCGGGGCGGGACCTCAGAACGGGGAGCTGTTTTTT

D gene: .
V gene: TRBV20-1
J gene: TRBJ1-1
clone size: many
CDR3 protein: CSARVRVGTEAFF
CDR3 DNA: TGCAGTGCTAGAGTCAGGGTAGGCACTGAAGCTTTCTTT

D gene: .
V gene: TRBV7-2
J gene: TRBJ2-2
clone size: .
CDR3 protein: CASKTESNTGELFF
CDR3 DNA: TGTGCCAGCAAGACAGAATCGAACACCGGGGAGCTGTTTTTT

D gene: TRBD1
V gene: TRBV5-1
J gene: TRBJ2-1
clone size: .
CDR3 protein: CASSDRGPYNEQFF
CDR3 DNA: TGCGCCAGCTCCGACAGGGGCCCGTACAATGAGCAGTTCTTC

D gene: .
V gene: TRBV27
J gene: TRBJ2-5
clone size: few
CDR3 protein: CASSSQGPIETQYF
CDR3 DNA: TGTGCCAGCAGCTCCCAGGGACCCATAGAGACCCAGTACTTC

D gene: .
V gene: TRBV9
J gene: TRBJ2-5
clone size: .
CDR3 protein: CASSVEGLLGETQYF
CDR3 DNA: TGTGCCAGCAGCGTAGAGGGCCTATTGGGCGAGACCCAGTACTTC

D gene: TRBD2
V gene: TRBV10-3
J gene: TRBJ2-1
clone size: .
CDR3 protein: CAISVLSGRQRARNEQFF
CDR3 DNA: TGTGCCATCAGTGTTCTTAGCGGGAGGCAAAGGGCCAGGAATGAGCAGTTCTTC

D gene: .
V gene: TRBV6-2/TRBV6-3
J gene: TRBJ2-1
clone size: few
CDR3 protein: CASRLTGTGSNEQFF
CDR3 DNA: TGTGCCAGCAGACTAACAGGGACGGGAAGCAATGAGCAGTTCTTC

D gene: .
V gene: TRBV4-2
J gene: TRBJ1-5
clone size: few
CDR3 protein: CASSQDSRQSNQPQHF
CDR3 DNA: TGTGCCAGCAGCCAAGATTCGAGGCAGAGCAATCAGCCCCAGCATTTT

D gene: TRBD2
V gene: TRBV7-2
J gene: TRBJ2-3
clone size: many
CDR3 protein: CASSLVLAGGQYF
CDR3 DNA: TGTGCCAGCAGCTTAGTCCTAGCGGGAGGGCAGTATTTT

D gene: .
V gene: TRBV20-1
J gene: TRBJ1-5
clone size: few
CDR3 protein: CSARRRVDGRRDNQPQHF
CDR3 DNA: TGCAGTGCTCGCAGGAGGGTGGATGGGCGGCGGGACAATCAGCCCCAGCATTTT